The rows below give T cell receptor beta chains drawn from one sample of a study of identical twins. TCRdb recomputed calls from the 5' RACE reads with MiXCR, one row per CDR3 protein. The data show 450,000 or so distinct CDR3 sequences, with around a sixth seen just once and 9.5% to 15% held by the top ten. Sample: naive T cells sorted from blood. The source of these receptors is a man aged 45-65 years in good health. The CDR3 runs from the conserved cysteine through the conserved F or W. Fields, in order: CDR3 protein, CDR3 DNA, D gene, V gene, CDR3 length, J gene, clone size. The D gene is left open where the match is weak. Clone size is stated in some rows and not others, as once, few, many or a class when expanded.

CASRGGRDYEQYF	TGCGCCAGCCGGGGAGGGCGAGACTACGAGCAGTACTTC	TRBD2	TRBV5-1	13	TRBJ2-7	few
CASSEYYGTGVGGANVLTF	TGTGCCAGCAGTGAATATTACGGGACAGGGGTCGGTGGGGCCAACGTCCTGACTTTC	TRBD1	TRBV25-1	19	TRBJ2-6	.
CASSQGLIGEQYF	TGCGCCAGCAGCCAAGGACTCATAGGGGAGCAGTACTTC	.	TRBV4-3	13	TRBJ2-7	.
CASYRGGGNTGELFF	TGTGCCTCCTACAGGGGAGGGGGGAACACCGGGGAGCTGTTTTTT	.	TRBV6-1	15	TRBJ2-2	many
CASSIDGALRNSPLHF	TGTGCCAGCAGCATAGACGGGGCTCTTCGAAATTCACCCCTCCACTTT	.	TRBV7-2	16	TRBJ1-6	many
CATSDPPGYGGRETQYF	TGTGCCACCAGTGATCCGCCGGGATATGGGGGTCGGGAGACCCAGTACTTC	.	TRBV24-1	17	TRBJ2-5	.
CASSPIAGGYNEQFF	TGTGCCAGCAGTCCTATAGCGGGGGGGTACAATGAGCAGTTCTTC	TRBD2	TRBV3-1	15	TRBJ2-1	.
CARRLGVIEPLHF	TGTGCCAGACGGTTGGGGGTTATCGAACCCCTCCACTTT	.	TRBV6-4	13	TRBJ1-6	.
CASSALYSGITDTQYF	TGTGCCAGCAGCGCACTCTATAGCGGGATCACAGATACGCAGTATTTT	TRBD2	TRBV9	16	TRBJ2-3	.
CASSYAGLNEQFF	TGTGCCAGCAGTTATGCGGGGCTCAATGAGCAGTTCTTC	.	TRBV12-3/TRBV12-4	13	TRBJ2-1	few
CASSQGGTGGVEQYF	TGTGCCAGCAGTCAGGGGGGGACAGGGGGCGTCGAGCAGTACTTC	TRBD1	TRBV28	15	TRBJ2-7	few
CASSLAQGARNSPLHF	TGTGCCAGCAGCTTAGCACAGGGGGCGCGTAATTCACCCCTCCACTTT	TRBD1	TRBV7-9	16	TRBJ1-6	many
CASSYGQGTKNIQYF	TGTGCCAGCAGCTACGGACAGGGCACAAAAAACATTCAGTACTTC	TRBD1	TRBV7-9	15	TRBJ2-4	.
CSGRDWPGNTIYF	TGCAGCGGCCGGGACTGGCCTGGAAACACCATATATTTT	.	TRBV29-1	13	TRBJ1-3	.
CASPLWGDPNEKLFF	TGTGCCAGCCCCCTGTGGGGGGACCCTAATGAAAAACTGTTTTTT	.	TRBV12-3/TRBV12-4	15	TRBJ1-4	few
CASSPSGGGAAYEQYF	TGTGCCAGCTCACCATCGGGCGGGGGGGCCGCCTACGAGCAGTACTTC	TRBD2	TRBV18	16	TRBJ2-7	few
CSASQGGYEQYF	TGCAGTGCTAGTCAGGGAGGCTACGAGCAGTACTTC	.	TRBV20-1	12	TRBJ2-7	many
CASSYPTTGGSGPNYGYTF	TGTGCCAGCAGTTACCCGACAACAGGGGGTTCAGGACCTAACTATGGCTACACCTTC	TRBD1	TRBV6-5	19	TRBJ1-2	.
CASRTTSGDSTDTQYF	TGTGCCAGCAGAACAACTAGCGGAGATAGCACAGATACGCAGTATTTT	TRBD2	TRBV27	16	TRBJ2-3	.